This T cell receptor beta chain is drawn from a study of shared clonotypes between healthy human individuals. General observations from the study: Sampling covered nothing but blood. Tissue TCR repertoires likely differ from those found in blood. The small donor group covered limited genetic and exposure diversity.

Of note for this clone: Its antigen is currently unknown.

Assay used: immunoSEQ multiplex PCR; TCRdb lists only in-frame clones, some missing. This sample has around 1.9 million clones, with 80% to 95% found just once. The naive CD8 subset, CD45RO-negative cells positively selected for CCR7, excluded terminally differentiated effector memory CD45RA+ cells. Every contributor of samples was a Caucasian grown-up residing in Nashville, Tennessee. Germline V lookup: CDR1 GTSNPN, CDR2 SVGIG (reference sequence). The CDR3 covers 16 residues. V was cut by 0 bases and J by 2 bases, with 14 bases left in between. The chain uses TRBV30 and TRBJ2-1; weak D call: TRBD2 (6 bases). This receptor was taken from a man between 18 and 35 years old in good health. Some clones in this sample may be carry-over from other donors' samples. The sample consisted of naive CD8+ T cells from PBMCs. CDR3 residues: CAWSVRHREPYNEQFF. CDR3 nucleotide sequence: TGTGCCTGGAGTGTACGCCACCGGGAGCCCTACAATGAGCAGTTCTTC.